The clone carrying this TCR beta chain showed up just once. The repertoire was sequenced with immunoSEQ multiplex PCR; TCRdb's copy has only in-frame clones and lacks some. This sample has 800,000 to 1,200,000 clones, with around three quarters found just once. Germline CDR1 is SGHDT and CDR2 is YYEEEE. V was shortened by 4 bases and J by 11 bases, with 21 bases between the two germline ends. The CDR3 covers 14 residues. These data come from a study of shared clonotypes between healthy human individuals. This TCR came from a man aged 18 to 30 in good health. Some clones in this sample may be carry-over from other donors' samples. This chain joins TRBV5-6 and TRBJ2-5, with D tentatively TRBD1 (5 bases). Material: memory CD4+ T cells from PBMCs. Stated subset: CD45RA-negative fraction. The CDR3 is CASSRARVLLEQYF. DNA for the CDR3: TGTGCCAGCAGCAGAGCCAGGGTGCTTCTTGAGCAGTACTTC.